This TCR beta chain was obtained from a study of T cells after yellow fever vaccination (dated by TCRdb to between 2018 and 2020). About the study as a whole: The SMART-Seq v4 Ultra Low Input RNA kit was used to prepare libraries from fractions with low cell numbers. Bulk TCR alpha and beta repertoires were sequenced longitudinally to track T-cell clones before and after primary and booster YFV17D yellow fever vaccination. Two healthy male donors made up the cohort, one aged 18 to 29 years and the other aged 30 to 40 years. Bulk PBMC replicates and cell subsets were isolated from blood drawn at multiple timepoints before and after both primary and secondary immunization. Study-wide findings and limitations: A small fraction of clonotypes showed up in both the CD4 and CD8 compartments, probably as a result of convergent recombination. Most clones expanded after primary vaccination were re-detected after the booster (approximately 96% of CD4 and approximately 88% of CD8), suggesting broad memory maintenance. The secondary T-cell response was weaker than the primary response but faster, peaking on day 5 instead of day 15. The study included only a couple of donors, which limits how far the findings can be generalized. Because abundant contaminating clonotypes from the bulk population could be contained in FACS-sorted repertoires, computational filtering was required.

Regarding this clonotype: Its binding antigen is unknown. Per-nucleotide qualities are absent, and no much larger clonotype sits a single base away.

The treatment or condition label, as the study defines it: live attenuated yellow fever vaccine strain. Two biological replicates of bulk PBMCs were collected at each blood-draw timepoint. PBMCs were isolated from peripheral blood using a standard Ficoll-Paque protocol. TriZol was used to extract RNA from bulk PBMCs, from CD4 and CD8 fractions, and from dextramer-positive and dextramer-negative fractions. V has 2 bases trimmed and J has 5 bases trimmed; junction bases matching no gene number 8. CDR1 and CDR2 are read off the germline V gene (reference sequence) as PRHDT and FYEKMQ. Inclusive of the bounding cysteine and phenylalanine, the CDR3 is 15 residues long. Left in the record is the CDR3 DNA by itself, 45 bases read in frame from the first base. Synthesis of TCR cDNA relied on 5'RACE template switching, a step that introduced a universal primer site along with unique molecular identifiers. cDNA synthesis was primed from both the TCR alpha and TCR beta constant segments. Library amplification involved two PCR steps, and the second step added sample barcodes and sequencing adapters. Sequencing of the libraries was done on either Illumina HiSeq 2500 (2x100 bp) or NovaSeq (2x150 bp). From the authors' description of their analysis: MIGEC was used to demultiplex reads and collapse the reads into UMI consensus sequences, and MiXCR was used for V(D)J alignment. Clonotypes responding to the vaccine were identified with edgeR on replicate PBMC samples, with the criteria of FDR below 0.01 and a log2 fold change above 5 up to day 15. Each bulk clonotype was labeled CD4 or CD8 based on which sequenced repertoire, CD4 or CD8, contained the clonotype at higher abundance. TCRdb ran its own pipeline on the public reads, namely fastp trimming at Q25 and MiXCR clone calling, and kept in-frame beta chains. Every distinct CDR3 protein forms one entry, paired with its most common genes and DNA. V and J calls and clone size were set by TCRdb, not the authors. This sample has about 370,000 distinct CDR3 sequences in its table, and roughly 12% of those were observed once. The ten largest account for 18% of the sample.

This clonotype originated in a man between 18 and 35 years old who received the YFV17D yellow fever vaccine. The sequence is built from TRBV13 and TRBJ1-2; 7 bases in between match TRBD1. Sequences were derived from PBMCs, sampled on the day of the first yellow fever vaccination. CDR3 sequence: CASSLRGGLRYGYTF. The DNA sequence is given as TGTGCCAGCAGCTTAAGAGGGGGCCTTCGGTATGGCTACACCTTC.